The table lists the clone carrying this T cell receptor (beta chain) with a few counts. The sample providers were healthy Caucasian people from Russia, aged roughly 6 to 95. Every donor provided around 9.5 milliliters of peripheral blood. The data are from a study of blood T cells in healthy people across ages. V lost 4 bases and J 1 base, leaving 10 bases between the germline ends. CDR3 length equals 14 residues. In germline, CDR1 is MNHEY, CDR2 SVGAGI. Together with a sample-barcoded 5' primer, a J-beta primer mix was included in a second PCR lasting roughly 6 to 12 cycles. Using its own MiXCR run on the 5' RACE reads, TCRdb lists one record per CDR3 protein. The sample has 1.5 million to 1.8 million distinct CDR3 sequences; approximately 43% are singletons.

J is TRBJ1-1 and V is TRBV6-5, with D tentatively TRBD1 (6 bases). The specimen was blood. The origin of this receptor is a woman younger than 30 in good health. The CDR3 is CASSSTGPNTEAFF. CDR3 DNA sequence: TGTGCCAGCAGTTCGACAGGCCCGAACACTGAAGCTTTCTTT.